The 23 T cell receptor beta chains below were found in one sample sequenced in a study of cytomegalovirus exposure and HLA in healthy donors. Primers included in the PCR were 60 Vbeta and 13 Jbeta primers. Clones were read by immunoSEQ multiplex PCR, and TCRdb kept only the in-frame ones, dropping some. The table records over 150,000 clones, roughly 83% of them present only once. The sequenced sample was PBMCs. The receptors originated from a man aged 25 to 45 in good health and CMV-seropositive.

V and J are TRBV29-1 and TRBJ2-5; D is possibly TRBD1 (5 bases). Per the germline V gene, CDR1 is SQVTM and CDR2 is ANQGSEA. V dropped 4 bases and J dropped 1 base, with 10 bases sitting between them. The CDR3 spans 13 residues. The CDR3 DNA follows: TGCAGCGTTGCCCCGACAGTCCAAGAGACCCAGTACTTC. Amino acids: CSVAPTVQETQYF. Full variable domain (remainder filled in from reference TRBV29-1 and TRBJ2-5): SAVISQKPSRDICQRGTSLTIQCQVDSQVTMMFWYRQQPGQSLTLIATANQGSEATYESGFVIDKFPISRPNLTFSTLTVSNMSPEDSSIYLCSVAPTVQETQYFGPGTRLLVL.

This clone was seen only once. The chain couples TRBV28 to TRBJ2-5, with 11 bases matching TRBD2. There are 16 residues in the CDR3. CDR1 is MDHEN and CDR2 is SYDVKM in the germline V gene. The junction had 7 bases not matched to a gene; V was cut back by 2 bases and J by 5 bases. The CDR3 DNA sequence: TGTGCCAGCAGTTTAATAGCGGGAGGGCCCAGGGAGACCCAGTACTTC. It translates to CASSLIAGGPRETQYF.

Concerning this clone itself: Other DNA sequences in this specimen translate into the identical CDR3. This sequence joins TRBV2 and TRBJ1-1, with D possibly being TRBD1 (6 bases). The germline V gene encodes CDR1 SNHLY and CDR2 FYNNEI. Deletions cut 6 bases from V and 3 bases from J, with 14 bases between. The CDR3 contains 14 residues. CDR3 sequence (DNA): TGTGCCAGCAGAGCACAGGGCGTTCACACTGAAGCTTTCTTT. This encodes CASRAQGVHTEAFF.

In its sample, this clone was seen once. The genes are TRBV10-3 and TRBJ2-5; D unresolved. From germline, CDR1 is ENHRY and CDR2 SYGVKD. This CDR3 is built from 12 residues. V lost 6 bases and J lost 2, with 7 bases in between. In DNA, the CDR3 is TGTGCCATCAGGGGCAGTCAAGAGACCCAGTACTTC. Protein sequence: CAIRGSQETQYF.

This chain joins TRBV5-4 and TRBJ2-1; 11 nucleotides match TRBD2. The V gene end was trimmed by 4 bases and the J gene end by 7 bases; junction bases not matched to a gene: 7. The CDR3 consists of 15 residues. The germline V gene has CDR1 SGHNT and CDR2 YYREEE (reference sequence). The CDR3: CASSPPGLAENEQFF. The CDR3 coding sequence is TGTGCCAGCAGCCCGCCGGGACTAGCGGAAAATGAGCAGTTCTTC.

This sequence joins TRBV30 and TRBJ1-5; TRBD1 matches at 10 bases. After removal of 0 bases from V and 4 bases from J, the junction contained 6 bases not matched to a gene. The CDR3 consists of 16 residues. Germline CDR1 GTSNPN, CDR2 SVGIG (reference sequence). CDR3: CAWSVAWDRGNQPQHF. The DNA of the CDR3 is TGTGCCTGGAGTGTCGCCTGGGACAGGGGAAATCAGCCCCAGCATTTT.

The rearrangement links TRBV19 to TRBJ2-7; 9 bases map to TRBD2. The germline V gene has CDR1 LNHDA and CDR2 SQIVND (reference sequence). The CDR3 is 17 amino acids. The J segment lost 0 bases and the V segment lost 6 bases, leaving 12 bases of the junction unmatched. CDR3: CASSLSGRRASSYEQYF. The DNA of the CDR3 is TGTGCCAGTAGCCTTAGCGGGAGAAGAGCCAGCTCCTACGAGCAGTACTTC.

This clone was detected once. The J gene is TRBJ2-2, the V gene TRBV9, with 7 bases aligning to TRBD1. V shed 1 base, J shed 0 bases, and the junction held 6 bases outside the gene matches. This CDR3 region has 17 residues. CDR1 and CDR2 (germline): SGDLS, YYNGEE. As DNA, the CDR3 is TGTGCCAGCAGCGTACCGAGGCAGGGGGCGAACACCGGGGAGCTGTTTTTT. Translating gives CASSVPRQGANTGELFF.

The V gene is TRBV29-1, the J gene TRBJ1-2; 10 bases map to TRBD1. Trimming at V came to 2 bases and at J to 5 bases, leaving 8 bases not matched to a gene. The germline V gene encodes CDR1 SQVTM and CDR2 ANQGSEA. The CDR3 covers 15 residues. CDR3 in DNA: TGCAGCGTTGAAACCCGACAGGGGGCGCGATATGGCTACACCTTC. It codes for CSVETRQGARYGYTF.

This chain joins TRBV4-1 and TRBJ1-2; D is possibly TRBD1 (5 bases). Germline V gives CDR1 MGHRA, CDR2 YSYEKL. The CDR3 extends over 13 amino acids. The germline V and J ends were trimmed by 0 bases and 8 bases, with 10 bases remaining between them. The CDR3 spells CASSQDQWGGYTF. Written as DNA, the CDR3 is TGCGCCAGCAGCCAAGATCAGTGGGGCGGCTACACCTTC.

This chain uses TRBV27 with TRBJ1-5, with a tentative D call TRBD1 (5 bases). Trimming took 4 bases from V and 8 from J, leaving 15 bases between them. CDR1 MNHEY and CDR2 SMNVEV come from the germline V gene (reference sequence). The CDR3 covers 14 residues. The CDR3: CASSSLLEGKPQHF. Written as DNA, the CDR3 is TGTGCCAGCAGTTCTTTATTGGAGGGGAAGCCCCAGCATTTT.

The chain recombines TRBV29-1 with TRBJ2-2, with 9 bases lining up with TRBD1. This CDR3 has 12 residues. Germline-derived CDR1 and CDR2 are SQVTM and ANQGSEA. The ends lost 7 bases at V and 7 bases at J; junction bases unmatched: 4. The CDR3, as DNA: TGCAGCGCGGACAGGGGTAACGGGGAGCTGTTTTTT. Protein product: CSADRGNGELFF.

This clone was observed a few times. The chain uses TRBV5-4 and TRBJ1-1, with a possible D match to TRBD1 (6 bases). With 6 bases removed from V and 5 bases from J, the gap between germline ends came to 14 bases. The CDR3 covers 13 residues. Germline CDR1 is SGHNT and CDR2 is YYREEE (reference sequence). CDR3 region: CASTLDSITEAFF. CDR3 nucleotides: TGTGCCAGCACCCTGGACAGTATAACTGAAGCTTTCTTT.

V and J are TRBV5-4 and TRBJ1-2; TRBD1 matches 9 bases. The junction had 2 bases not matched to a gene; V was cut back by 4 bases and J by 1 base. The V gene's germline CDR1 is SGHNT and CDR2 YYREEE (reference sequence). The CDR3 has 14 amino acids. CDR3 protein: CASSLGQGNYGYTF. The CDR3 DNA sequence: TGTGCCAGCAGCCTGGGACAGGGTAACTATGGCTACACCTTC. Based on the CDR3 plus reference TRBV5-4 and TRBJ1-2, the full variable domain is ETGVTQSPTHLIKTRGQQVTLRCSSQSGHNTVSWYQQALGQGPQFIFQYYREEENGRGNFPPRFSGLQFPNYSSELNVNALELDDSALYLCASSLGQGNYGYTFGSGTRLTVV.

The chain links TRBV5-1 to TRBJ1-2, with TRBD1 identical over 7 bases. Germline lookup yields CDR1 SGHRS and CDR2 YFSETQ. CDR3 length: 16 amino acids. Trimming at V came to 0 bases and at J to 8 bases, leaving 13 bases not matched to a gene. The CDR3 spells CASSLAYSRGRNGYTF. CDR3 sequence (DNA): TGCGCCAGCAGCTTGGCCTATAGCAGGGGGAGAAACGGCTACACCTTC. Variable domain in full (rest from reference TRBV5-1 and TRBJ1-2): KAGVTQTPRYLIKTRGQQVTLSCSPISGHRSVSWYQQTPGQGLQFLFEYFSETQRNKGNFPGRFSGRQFSNSRSEMNVSTLELGDSALYLCASSLAYSRGRNGYTFGSGTRLTVV.

The CDR3 coding sequence is TGCAGCGTTGGGAGCGGGAAAGGGGAGTACGAGCAGTACTTC. This codes for CSVGSGKGEYEQYF. The chain has TRBV29-1 and TRBJ2-7, with 7 bases matching TRBD2. The J segment lost 4 bases and the V segment lost 4 bases, leaving 10 bases of the junction unmatched. CDR1 and CDR2 (germline): SQVTM, ANQGSEA. The CDR3 covers 14 residues.

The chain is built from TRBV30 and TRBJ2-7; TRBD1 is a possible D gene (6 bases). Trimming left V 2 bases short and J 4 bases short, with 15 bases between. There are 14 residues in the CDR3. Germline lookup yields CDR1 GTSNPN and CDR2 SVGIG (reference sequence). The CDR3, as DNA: TGTGCCTGGAGTATCATGGGGGCGAGATACGAGCAGTACTTC. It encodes CAWSIMGARYEQYF.

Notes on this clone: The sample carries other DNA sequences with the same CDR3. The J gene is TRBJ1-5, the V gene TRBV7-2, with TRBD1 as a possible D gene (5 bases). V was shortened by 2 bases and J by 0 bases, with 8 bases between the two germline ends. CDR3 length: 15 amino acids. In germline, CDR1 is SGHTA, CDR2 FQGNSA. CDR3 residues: CASSLRGGSNQPQHF. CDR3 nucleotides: TGTGCCAGCAGCTTAAGGGGAGGTAGCAATCAGCCCCAGCATTTT.

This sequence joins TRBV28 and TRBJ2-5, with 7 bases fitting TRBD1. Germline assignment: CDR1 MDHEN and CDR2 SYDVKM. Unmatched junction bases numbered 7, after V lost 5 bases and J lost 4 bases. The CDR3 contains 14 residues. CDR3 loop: CASSPRAGGETQYF. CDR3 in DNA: TGTGCCAGCAGTCCCCGTGCAGGGGGAGAGACCCAGTACTTC.

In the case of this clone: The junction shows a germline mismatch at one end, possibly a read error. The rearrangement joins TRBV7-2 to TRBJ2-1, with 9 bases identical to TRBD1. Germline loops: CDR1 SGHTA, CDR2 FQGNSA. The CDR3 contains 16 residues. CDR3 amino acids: CASSLASDRGMNEQFF. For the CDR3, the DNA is TGTGCCAGCAGCTTAGCGTCGGACAGGGGTATGAATGAACAGTTCTTC.

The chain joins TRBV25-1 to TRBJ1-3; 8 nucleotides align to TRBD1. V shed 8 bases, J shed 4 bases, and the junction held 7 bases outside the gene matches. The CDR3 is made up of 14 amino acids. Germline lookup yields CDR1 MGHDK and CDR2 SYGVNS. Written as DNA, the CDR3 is TGTGCCAGCGGACGACAGGGGACCGGAAACACCATATATTTT. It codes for CASGRQGTGNTIYF.

The CDR3 reads CASGRRNGYTF. The DNA of the CDR3 is TGTGCCAGCGGGAGGAGGAATGGCTACACCTTC. The chain couples TRBV28 to TRBJ1-2; no clear D. The CDR3 spans 11 residues. Trimming shortened V by 8 bases and J by 6 bases, and 10 bases separated the two germline ends. In germline, CDR1 is MDHEN, CDR2 SYDVKM.

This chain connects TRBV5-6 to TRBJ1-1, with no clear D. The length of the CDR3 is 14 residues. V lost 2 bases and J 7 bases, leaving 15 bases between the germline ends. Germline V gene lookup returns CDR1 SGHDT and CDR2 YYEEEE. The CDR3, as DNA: TGTGCCAGCAGCTTCGTCGATCTATTAAGTGAAGCTTTCTTT. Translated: CASSFVDLLSEAFF.